The 22 T cell receptor beta chains listed next were all sequenced from one sample in a study of shared clonotypes between healthy human individuals. This table comes from immunoSEQ multiplex PCR, and its TCRdb copy is limited to in-frame clones, with some not included. This table holds 850,000 to 1,200,000 clones, about three quarters found once. The sequencing sample was made of memory CD4+ T cells sorted from blood. The subset here: CD45RA-negative fraction. All receptors come from a man younger than 30 in good health.

This chain uses TRBV19 with TRBJ1-6; D might be TRBD1 (5 bases). Germline assignment: CDR1 LNHDA and CDR2 SQIVND (reference sequence). Trimming left V 4 bases short and J 9 bases short, with 10 bases between. The CDR3 is 13 amino acids. Here the CDR3 DNA reads TGTGCCAGTAGTAACTCAGGGATTTCACCCCTCCACTTT. It translates to CASSNSGISPLHF. The variable domain in full, completed from reference TRBV19 and TRBJ1-6, reads DGGITQSPKYLFRKEGQNVTLSCEQNLNHDAMYWYRQDPGQGLRLIYYSQIVNDFQKGDIAEGYSVSREKKESFPLTVTSAQKNPTAFYLCASSNSGISPLHFGNGTRLTVT.

The V call is TRBV5-1, the J call TRBJ1-3, with a possible D match to TRBD1 (5 bases). The V gene's germline CDR1 is SGHRS and CDR2 YFSETQ. The CDR3 covers 16 residues. Trimming took off 5 bases at V and 2 bases at J, with 17 bases between the two ends. Written as DNA, the CDR3 is TGCGCCAGCAGGTCAACAGACAGAATCCCTGGAAACACCATATATTTT. It translates to CASRSTDRIPGNTIYF.

The chain recombines TRBV6-1 with TRBJ2-5; no clear D. The germline gives CDR1 MNHNS, CDR2 SASEGT. The CDR3 has 13 residues. V shed 7 bases and J shed 5 bases, with 14 bases lying between them. As DNA, the CDR3 is TGTGCCAGCATATCCCTATTGTGGGAGACCCAGTACTTC. It codes for CASISLLWETQYF.

In this sample, this clone turned up once. The chain employs TRBV4-1 and TRBJ1-5; D may be TRBD1 (5 bases). V was trimmed by 8 bases and J by 3 bases, leaving 17 bases between them. The CDR3 is made up of 15 amino acids. Germline CDR1 and CDR2: MGHRA and YSYEKL. CDR3 sequence: CASALGEGLNQPQHF. In DNA form, the CDR3 reads TGCGCCAGCGCGCTGGGGGAGGGACTCAATCAGCCCCAGCATTTT.

This clone was seen only a few times. This chain connects TRBV28 to TRBJ2-5, with D possibly called TRBD1 or TRBD2 (7 bases each). Trimming left V 6 bases short and J 4 bases short, with 21 bases between. The CDR3 length is 16 residues. Looked up from germline, CDR1 is MDHEN and CDR2 is SYDVKM. This CDR3 reads CASSPRQGGFVETQYF. DNA for the CDR3: TGTGCCAGCAGCCCTCGGCAGGGGGGGTTCGTAGAGACCCAGTACTTC. Full variable domain (outside the CDR3, taken from reference TRBV28 and TRBJ2-5): DVKVTQSSRYLVKRTGEKVFLECVQDMDHENMFWYRQDPGLGLRLIYFSYDVKMKEKGDIPEGYSVSREKKERFSLILESASTNQTSMYLCASSPRQGGFVETQYFGPGTRLLVL.

Turning to this clone: Distinct nucleotide sequences in the sample also encode this CDR3. The chain carries TRBV2 and TRBJ2-3; no definite D call. CDR3 size: 14 residues. Trimming removed 4 bases from V and 3 bases from J, with 11 bases in between. The germline V gene has CDR1 SNHLY and CDR2 FYNNEI. Here the CDR3 DNA reads TGTGCCAGCAGTGTGACGGGCGGAACAGATACGCAGTATTTT. Translating gives CASSVTGGTDTQYF.

This clone was picked up one time. This chain connects TRBV6-4 to TRBJ2-3; 8 nucleotides match TRBD1. Germline V CDR1 and CDR2: MRHNA, SNTAGT. J lost 0 bases, V lost 8 bases, and 4 bases had no gene match. The CDR3 totals 14 residues. CDR3 sequence: CASLQGASTDTQYF. The CDR3 nucleotides read TGTGCCAGCCTCCAGGGGGCTAGCACAGATACGCAGTATTTT.

The chain joins TRBV25-1 to TRBJ2-2; unclear D gene. Germline V CDR1 and CDR2: MGHDK, SYGVNS. The length of the CDR3 is 14 residues. V was trimmed by 0 bases and J by 0 bases, leaving 2 bases between them. CDR3 nucleotides: TGTGCCAGCAGTGAATACGCGAACACCGGGGAGCTGTTTTTT. Translating gives CASSEYANTGELFF.

Many counts were recorded for this clone. Additional DNA sequences in this sample encode the identical CDR3. The V and J genes are TRBV30 and TRBJ1-6; unclear D gene. V was trimmed by 0 bases and J by 6 bases, leaving 3 bases between them. Germline CDR1 is GTSNPN and CDR2 is SVGIG (reference sequence). CDR3 length: 12 residues. The DNA of the CDR3 is TGTGCCTGGAGTGTCCTTAATTCACCCCTCCACTTT. Its protein product is CAWSVLNSPLHF.

The chain uses TRBV6-6 and TRBJ2-1; TRBD2 agrees at 7 bases. Germline-derived CDR1 and CDR2 are MNHNY and SVGAGI (reference sequence). The trim removed 0 bases at V and 10 bases at J, leaving 3 bases unmatched. The CDR3 spans 13 residues. The CDR3: CASSYSGGLEQFF. CDR3 coding DNA: TGTGCCAGCAGTTACTCGGGGGGACTAGAGCAGTTCTTC.

J is TRBJ2-1 and V is TRBV2; 13 nucleotides line up with TRBD2. CDR1 and CDR2 (germline): SNHLY, FYNNEI. V dropped 6 bases and J dropped 4; count of bases not matched to a gene: 3. This CDR3 comprises 15 residues. The CDR3 DNA follows: TGTGCCAGCAGGGGGACTAGCGGGAATTACAATGAGCAGTTCTTC. Translation gives CASRGTSGNYNEQFF.

In regard to this clone: One end of the junction varies from germline; a read error may be responsible. The V call is TRBV7-7, the J call TRBJ2-3; 15 positions agree with TRBD2. Germline loops: CDR1 SSHAT, CDR2 FNYEAQ (reference sequence). The CDR3 is 18 residues long. The CDR3 here is CASSAGTSGRLSTDTQYF. CDR3 in DNA: TGTGCTAGCAGCGCCGGGACTAGCGGGAGGCTCAGCACAGATACGCAGTATTTT.

The chain joins TRBV30 to TRBJ2-7; D gene ambiguous. The length of the CDR3 is 14 residues. Germline assignment: CDR1 GTSNPN and CDR2 SVGIG (reference sequence). V was clipped by 1 base and J by 1 base, with 11 bases between them. CDR3 sequence: CAWSGPILSYEQYF. CDR3 sequence (DNA): TGTGCCTGGAGTGGCCCTATACTTTCCTACGAGCAGTACTTC.

A note on this clone: The sample holds other DNA sequences that translate to the same CDR3. The chain has TRBV11-2 and TRBJ1-4; D possibly corresponds to TRBD1 (6 bases). The germline gives CDR1 SGHAT, CDR2 FQNNGV. This CDR3 region has 14 residues. V was shortened by 3 bases and J by 2 bases, with 7 bases between the two germline ends. The CDR3 DNA reads TGTGCCAGCAGCTTGCAGGGGACTAATGAAAAACTGTTTTTT. It specifies CASSLQGTNEKLFF.

This chain links TRBV5-1 with TRBJ1-6, with 7 bases that match TRBD1. With 0 bases clipped from V and 3 bases from J, the junction kept 3 bases outside the gene matches. The CDR3 spans 16 residues. Germline CDR1 and CDR2: SGHRS and YFSETQ. The CDR3 spells CASSLAQGDYNSPLHF. Here the CDR3 DNA reads TGCGCCAGCAGCTTGGCCCAGGGGGACTATAATTCACCCCTCCACTTT.

The chain has TRBV6-5 and TRBJ1-1, with unresolved D. This CDR3 spans 13 amino acids. Trimming removed 5 bases at V and 1 base at J, with 8 bases between. Per the germline V gene, CDR1 is MNHEY and CDR2 is SVGAGI. The CDR3 reads CASSGGPNTEAFF. CDR3 nucleotides: TGTGCCAGCAGTGGAGGGCCGAACACTGAAGCTTTCTTT.

The genes are TRBV7-9 and TRBJ2-5; TRBD2 matches 12 bases. Germline loops: CDR1 SEHNR, CDR2 FQNEAQ (reference sequence). With 5 bases clipped from V and 5 bases from J, the junction kept 12 bases outside the gene matches. This CDR3 contains 17 residues. The CDR3 nucleotides are TGTGCCAGCAGCCTAGGACTAGCGGGGCCAAGGGGGGAGACCCAGTACTTC. This codes for CASSLGLAGPRGETQYF.

This clone was counted a single time. The junction shows a germline mismatch at one end, possibly a read error. The chain has TRBV5-4 and TRBJ2-4, with 8 bases fitting TRBD1. The CDR3 length is 12 residues. Germline-derived CDR1 and CDR2 are SGHNT and YYREEE (reference sequence). The CDR3 nucleotides are TGTGCCAGCGGCGCAGGGGGCGATTCGGCGGACTTC. It codes for CASGAGGDSADF.

The table lists this clone with a count of one. V is TRBV19 and J is TRBJ1-6; D is uncertain. V shed 9 bases and J shed 0 bases, with 6 bases lying between them. The germline V gene has CDR1 LNHDA and CDR2 SQIVND (reference sequence). The CDR3 totals 13 residues. The CDR3 loop is CASAFSYNSPLHF. CDR3 nucleotides: TGTGCCAGCGCCTTCTCCTATAATTCACCCCTCCACTTT.

With regard to this clone: This same CDR3 is encoded by further DNA sequences in the sample. The V gene is TRBV15, the J gene TRBJ1-3; D remains ambiguous. This CDR3 comprises 13 residues. Looked up from germline, CDR1 is LNHNV and CDR2 is YYDKDF (reference sequence). V was cut by 5 bases and J by 12 bases, with 17 bases left in between. Here the CDR3 DNA reads TGTGCCACCAGCCAATCACCGTCTAAGGGCATATATTTT. It translates to CATSQSPSKGIYF.

J is TRBJ2-7 and V is TRBV6-1; the D gene is possibly TRBD1 (5 bases). With 1 base removed from V and 4 bases from J, the gap between germline ends came to 11 bases. In germline, CDR1 is MNHNS, CDR2 SASEGT. This CDR3 spans 14 amino acids. CDR3 DNA: TGTGCCAGCAGTGAAGAGGCAGGGTATTACGAGCAGTACTTC. The encoded protein is CASSEEAGYYEQYF.

CDR3 DNA sequence: TGCGCCAGCAGCTACGGACAGGAACGAGATGGAGAGACCCAGTACTTC. It is translated as CASSYGQERDGETQYF. The chain has TRBV5-1 and TRBJ2-5; 7 bases line up with TRBD1. CDR1 is SGHRS, CDR2 YFSETQ, per germline. The V gene end was trimmed by 3 bases and the J gene end by 4 bases; junction bases not matched to a gene: 12. There are 16 residues in the CDR3.